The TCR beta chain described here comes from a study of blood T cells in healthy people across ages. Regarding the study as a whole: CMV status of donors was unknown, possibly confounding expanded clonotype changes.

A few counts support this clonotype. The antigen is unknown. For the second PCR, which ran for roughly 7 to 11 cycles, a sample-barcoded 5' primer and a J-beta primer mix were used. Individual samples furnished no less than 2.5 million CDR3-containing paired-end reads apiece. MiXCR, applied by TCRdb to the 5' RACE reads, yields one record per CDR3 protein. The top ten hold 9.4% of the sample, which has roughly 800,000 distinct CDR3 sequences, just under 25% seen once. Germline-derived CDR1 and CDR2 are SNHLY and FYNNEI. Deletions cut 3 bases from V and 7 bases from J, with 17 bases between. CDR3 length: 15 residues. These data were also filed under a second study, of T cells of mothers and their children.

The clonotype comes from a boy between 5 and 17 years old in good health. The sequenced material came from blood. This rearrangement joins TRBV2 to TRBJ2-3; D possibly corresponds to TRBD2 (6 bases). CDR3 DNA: TGTGCCAGCAGTGAGGGGACTCAAACATTTAATACGCAGTATTTT. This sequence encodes CASSEGTQTFNTQYF.